This T cell receptor beta chain was identified during a study of blood T cells in healthy people across ages. Study-wide points: Long-lived donors exceeded aged donors in naive CD4+ cells and diversity. Unsorted PBMC input precluded a conclusive naive versus antigen-experienced comparison.

Only a few counts were recorded for this clonotype. The antigen is unknown. Alongside a J-beta primer mix, a sample-barcoded 5' primer served in a second PCR lasting 7 to 11 cycles. TCRdb fed the 5' RACE reads into MiXCR, producing one record per CDR3 protein. Of some 1,800,000 distinct CDR3 sequences listed, around 42% are singletons. This receptor was obtained from a human donor in good health. What was sequenced was blood.

CDR3 bases: TGTGCCAGCTCACCGTCTAGGGTGGGGAAGGAAGAGACCCAGTACTTC. This sequence encodes CASSPSRVGKEETQYF. The rearrangement joins TRBV18 to TRBJ2-5; D is unresolved. The V and J ends lost 3 bases and 3 bases respectively, with 17 bases between them. Germline V gene lookup returns CDR1 KGHSH and CDR2 LQKENI. The CDR3 spans 16 residues.